The 32 T cell receptor beta chains below were found in one sample sequenced in a study of tumor-infiltrating lymphocytes in primary liver carcinoma. With a constant-region primer, TCR beta cDNA was made from approximately 520 ng of total RNA. Slightly modified ARM-PCR, run as three nested multiplex PCR rounds, produced the TCR beta libraries. TRBV1-TRBV30 forward primers and a C-beta reverse primer were used in the first two PCR rounds, which each ran for about 10 cycles. TCRdb called the multiplex PCR reads again in MiXCR, with one record for every CDR3 protein. The sample includes approximately 22,000 distinct CDR3 sequences, approximately 72% seen only once; the top ten take approximately 41%. RNA and DNA were co-extracted from roughly 20-30 mg of unsorted bulk tissue. The sequenced sample was liver tumor tissue from sampling region 1. Subset indicated: tumor region T1, superior pole. These TCRs come from a man aged 40-49 years with primary liver carcinoma and hepatitis B virus infection.

The chain combines TRBV11-2 with TRBJ1-4; D call uncertain. CDR1 is SGHAT, CDR2 FQNNGV, per germline. This CDR3 has 16 amino acids. CDR3 region: CVGSPGIAPTNEKLFF. The CDR3 coding sequence is TGTGTCGGCAGTCCCGGCATAGCTCCAACTAATGAAAAACTGTTTTTT.

V gene TRBV12-3 or TRBV12-4 combines with J gene TRBJ1-1, with TRBD1 as a possible D gene (5 bases). This CDR3 spans 11 amino acids. Trimming pared 8 bases from V and 7 bases from J, leaving 11 bases between. CDR3 in amino acids: CASGSTGEAFF. The CDR3 DNA is TGTGCCAGCGGTTCCACAGGTGAAGCTTTCTTT.

The V call is TRBV29-1, the J call TRBJ1-2; D might be TRBD1 (5 bases). V was clipped by 4 bases and J by 7 bases, with 16 bases between them. This CDR3 is 13 amino acids long. From germline, CDR1 is SQVTM and CDR2 ANQGSEA. As DNA, the CDR3 is TGCAGCGTTGCCCGCGACATGGGACGTGGCTACACCTTC. Translated, it gives CSVARDMGRGYTF.

About this clonotype: One junction end does not reproduce the germline sequence, and a read error may be involved. The chain links TRBV12-3 or TRBV12-4 to TRBJ2-7; the match to TRBD1 covers 9 bases. The CDR3 sequence is 15 residues long. This chain's CDR3 is CVSSLEQGANYEQYF. The CDR3 nucleotides read TGTGTCAGCAGTTTAGAACAGGGGGCCAATTACGAGCAGTACTTC.

A word on this clonotype: Because it lacks the conserved phenylalanine or tryptophan at the end, this CDR3 is likely a read error. It is unclear where the CDR3 begins or ends on the DNA, so no DNA is shown, and the CDR3 is as TCRdb lists it. This chain connects TRBV11-2 to TRBJ2-7; the table assigns TRBD2, which was not confirmed against the DNA. Germline V CDR1 and CDR2: SGHAT, FQNNGV. Ends included, the CDR3 has 13 residues. Here the CDR3 reads CVSSFGGASEQYL.

This chain connects TRBV29-1 to TRBJ1-2; D gene uncertain. The CDR3 extends over 12 amino acids. V lost 6 bases to trimming and J lost 8 bases, with 16 bases between them. Per the germline V gene, CDR1 is SQVTM and CDR2 is ANQGSEA. The CDR3 region has the DNA TGCAGCGTGGAGAGCGGGAACCTCGGCTACACCTTC. As protein: CSVESGNLGYTF. The full variable domain, rest sourced from reference TRBV29-1 and TRBJ1-2, is SAVISQKPSRDICQRGTSLTIQCQVDSQVTMMFWYRQQPGQSLTLIATANQGSEATYESGFVIDKFPISRPNLTFSTLTVSNMSPEDSSIYLCSVESGNLGYTFGSGTRLTVV.

A note on this clonotype: An end of the junction does not agree with germline; a read error may underlie this. This rearrangement joins TRBV11-3 to TRBJ2-3; a possible D gene is TRBD2 (6 bases). CDR1 and CDR2 (germline): SGHNT, YENEEA. The CDR3 is 15 residues long. In nucleotides, the CDR3 is TGTGCCTGCAGCTTAAGGAGGGGACGAACGGATACGCAGTATTTT. Its protein is CACSLRRGRTDTQYF.

Of note for this clonotype: No conserved phenylalanine or tryptophan ends this CDR3, so it is likely a read error. This rearrangement joins TRBV12-3 or TRBV12-4 to TRBJ1-5; no clear D gene. This CDR3 spans 15 amino acids. The CDR3 here is CASSFGQGSDQHQHL. The CDR3 DNA reads TGTGCCAGCAGTTTTGGGCAAGGAAGCGATCAGCACCAGCATTTG.

As regards this clonotype: An end of the junction differs from the germline gene, which may be a read error. This sequence joins TRBV4-2 and TRBJ2-6; 10 nucleotides line up with TRBD1. The CDR3 is 18 amino acids. CDR1 LGHNA and CDR2 YNFKEQ come from the germline V gene. The CDR3 protein is CASIQETGGITGTNVLTF. The CDR3 nucleotides read TGTGCCAGCATCCAAGAGACAGGGGGCATTACCGGGACCAATGTCCTGACTTTC.

With regard to this clonotype: The CDR3 does not close with the conserved phenylalanine or tryptophan, likely indicating a read error. The chain combines TRBV5-1 with TRBJ2-1, with 7 bases identical to TRBD1. CDR3 length equals 14 residues. J lost 5 bases, V lost 5 bases, and 7 bases had no gene match. CDR1 is SGHRS, CDR2 YFSETQ, per germline. The CDR3 sequence is CASRVQGTDNEQFL. The CDR3 DNA sequence: TGCGCCAGCAGGGTACAGGGGACGGACAATGAGCAGTTCCTC.

As regards this clonotype: At one boundary the junction diverges from the germline segment, which might be a read error. This chain links TRBV6-5 with TRBJ2-6; D possibly corresponds to TRBD1 (5 bases). This CDR3 has 15 amino acids. Germline values: CDR1 MNHEY, CDR2 SVGAGI. CDR3 nucleotides: TGTGCCGGCAGTTATTTCATCTCTGGGGCCAACGTCCTGGCTTTC. Residues: CAGSYFISGANVLAF.

As for this clonotype: One junction end disagrees with the germline gene, perhaps due to a read error. The rearrangement uses TRBV11-2 and TRBJ2-4, with D tentatively TRBD2 (7 bases). The V gene's germline CDR1 is SGHAT and CDR2 FQNNGV. The CDR3 consists of 14 residues. The CDR3 loop is CASSLGGGNDIQYF. DNA for the CDR3: TGTGCAAGCAGCTTGGGAGGGGGGAACGACATTCAGTACTTC.

Notes on this clonotype: No conserved phenylalanine or tryptophan is present at the end of the CDR3, so a read error is the likely explanation. The chain joins TRBV10-2 to TRBJ1-6; TRBD1 is a possible D gene (6 bases). Per the germline V gene, CDR1 is WSHSY and CDR2 is SAAADI. The CDR3 is 18 residues long. The CDR3 region is CAGSETETGLSCNSPLHL. DNA for the CDR3: TGCGCCGGCAGTGAGACAGAAACAGGGCTCTCCTGTAATTCACCCCTCCACCTT.

In its sample, this clonotype was seen a few times. This chain joins TRBV9 and TRBJ2-1, with D perhaps given as TRBD1 or TRBD2 (5 bases each). The CDR3 is made up of 15 amino acids. V shed 4 bases and J shed 5 bases, with 16 bases lying between them. Germline lookup yields CDR1 SGDLS and CDR2 YYNGEE. The CDR3 loop is CASSPGTLGNNEQFF. The CDR3 DNA follows: TGTGCCAGCAGCCCCGGGACGCTGGGGAACAATGAGCAGTTCTTC.

As for this clonotype: At one end, the junction sequence differs from germline, possibly due to a read error. The gene calls are TRBV11-2 and TRBJ2-3; D perhaps matches TRBD1 (5 bases). In germline, CDR1 is SGHAT, CDR2 FQNNGV. The CDR3 length is 14 residues. The CDR3 sequence: CASNLDGTRDAQYF. CDR3 coding DNA: TGTGCCAGCAACTTAGACGGCACCAGGGATGCGCAGTATTTT.

This clonotype was detected ten times or more. The rearrangement joins TRBV11-2 to TRBJ2-1, with D possibly TRBD2 on 5 matching bases. From germline, CDR1 is SGHAT and CDR2 FQNNGV. V was shortened by 5 bases and J by 5 bases, with 10 bases between the two germline ends. CDR3 length: 13 residues. CDR3 nucleotides: TGTGCCAGCAGCCGCGGACTCAACAATGAGCAGTTCTTC. This sequence encodes CASSRGLNNEQFF.

This clonotype was counted a single time. At one end, the junction sequence differs from germline, possibly due to a read error. CDR3 nucleotide sequence: TGTGCCAGCAATGAAGAGGAGGGGCGTGGAGGCCATCAGCCCCAGCATTTT. Protein sequence: CASNEEEGRGGHQPQHF. The chain couples TRBV6-1 to TRBJ1-5, with TRBD1 as a possible D gene (5 bases). Germline values: CDR1 MNHNS, CDR2 SASEGT. The CDR3 runs 17 residues.

A word on this clonotype: A clone one base away is much larger, so this may be a read error. The rearrangement links TRBV4-2 to TRBJ1-1; 7 bases map to TRBD1. Germline V gene data show CDR1 as LGHNA and CDR2 as YNFKEQ. This CDR3 spans 16 amino acids. The CDR3 loop reads CASIQGLQGGNTEAFF. The CDR3, as DNA: TGTGCCAGCATCCAAGGGCTTCAGGGGGGGAACACTGAAGCTTTCTTT.

V gene TRBV6-5 combines with J gene TRBJ2-3; TRBD2 might be the D (7 bases). CDR1 is MNHEY, CDR2 SVGAGI, per germline. The length of the CDR3 is 15 residues. V shed 2 bases and J shed 5 bases, with 14 bases lying between them. The CDR3 nucleotides read TGTGCCAGCAGTTACGGACGGGGGGCGGGAGATACGCAGTATTTT. Its protein product is CASSYGRGAGDTQYF.

Concerning this clonotype itself: A read error may account for a junction end that differs from germline. The chain links TRBV5-6 to TRBJ2-2; 10 bases match TRBD2. Germline-derived CDR1 and CDR2 are SGHDT and YYEEEE. The CDR3 has 18 residues. CDR3 sequence: CASNKEGQLAGLTGELSF. The CDR3 DNA reads as TGTGCCAGCAACAAGGAGGGTCAACTAGCGGGGTTGACCGGGGAGCTGTCTTTT.

Comments on this clonotype: A much larger clone is a single base away; this may be a read error. CDR3 in DNA: TGTGCCAGCAGCCAAGATAGGGAGGGCACGAACACCGGGGAGATGTTCTTT. Amino acid sequence: CASSQDREGTNTGEMFF. The chain carries TRBV4-2 and TRBJ2-2; TRBD2 matches 7 bases. CDR3 length: 17 residues. Germline CDR1 reads LGHNA; CDR2 reads YNFKEQ.

To note about this clonotype: The conserved phenylalanine or tryptophan normally closing the CDR3 is absent here, so this likely arose from a read error. CDR3 DNA sequence: TGTGCCCGGAGTGTACAGGGGATAACCACTGAAGCTTTCTAT. Protein sequence: CARSVQGITTEAFY. This rearrangement joins TRBV30 to TRBJ1-1; 7 bases line up with TRBD1. The CDR3 has 14 amino acids. From germline, CDR1 is GTSNPN and CDR2 SVGIG (reference sequence).

Remarks on this clonotype: Since a much larger clone is just one base distant, this may be a read error. V usage is TRBV11-2 and J usage is TRBJ2-1, with 9 positions matching TRBD1. The CDR3 has 14 residues. The V gene's germline CDR1 is SGHAT and CDR2 FQNNGV. The CDR3 region has the DNA TGTGTCAGCAGCTTACAGGGGGCTACCAATGAGCAGTTCTTC. Protein sequence: CVSSLQGATNEQFF.

Concerning this clonotype: Germline and junction disagree at one end, which may indicate a read error. The V gene is TRBV29-1, the J gene TRBJ2-1; weak D call: TRBD1 (5 bases). There are 12 residues in the CDR3. Germline values: CDR1 SQVTM, CDR2 ANQGSEA. This chain's CDR3 is CGARPGWNEQLF. CDR3 DNA sequence: TGCGGCGCCCGCCCAGGGTGGAATGAGCAGCTCTTC.

Notes on this clonotype: The CDR3 does not close with the conserved phenylalanine or tryptophan, likely indicating a read error. The chain recombines TRBV11-2 with TRBJ2-5; 9 bases are shared with TRBD2. CDR3 size: 16 residues. Per the germline V gene, CDR1 is SGHAT and CDR2 is FQNNGV. CDR3 in DNA: TGTACCAGCAGTTTAACAGCGGGGGGCTCGGGGGAGACCCAGTACTTA. Protein product: CTSSLTAGGSGETQYL.

Concerning this clonotype: One end of the junction varies from germline; a read error may be responsible. V gene TRBV11-2 combines with J gene TRBJ2-5; 7 nucleotides line up with TRBD2. Germline CDR1 is SGHAT and CDR2 is FQNNGV. The CDR3 has 16 residues. The CDR3 region is CANSQTPNGGKETQYF. The CDR3 DNA is TGTGCCAACAGCCAAACTCCTAACGGGGGGAAGGAGACCCAGTACTTC.

This clonotype has a count of ten or more. V usage is TRBV6-2 or TRBV6-3 and J usage is TRBJ2-1; maybe TRBD2 (6 bases). Trimming took off 5 bases at V and 9 bases at J, with 17 bases between the two ends. The CDR3 covers 14 residues. The germline V gene has CDR1 MNHEY and CDR2 SVGEGT. The CDR3 region is CASSQTSGRFEQFF. CDR3 coding DNA: TGTGCCAGCAGTCAGACTAGTGGGAGATTTGAGCAGTTCTTC.

Remarks on this clonotype: At one boundary the junction diverges from the germline segment, which might be a read error. The chain uses TRBV7-8 and TRBJ2-2; D is unresolved. Germline assignment: CDR1 SGHVS and CDR2 FQNEAQ. The CDR3 has 16 amino acids. CDR3 sequence: CGSSFLRAVNTGELFF. The DNA for the CDR3 is TGTGGCAGCAGCTTTCTTCGGGCGGTTAACACCGGTGAGCTGTTTTTT.

The rearrangement links TRBV12-3 or TRBV12-4 to TRBJ1-5; no reliable D call. CDR3 length: 15 amino acids. V was cut by 3 bases and J by 5 bases, with 14 bases left in between. The CDR3 region has the DNA TGTGCCAGCAGTTTTGGGCAAAGAAACGATCAGCCCCAGCATTTT. Residues: CASSFGQRNDQPQHF.

This clonotype has a handful of counts. One end of the junction varies from germline; a read error may be responsible. V usage is TRBV12-3 or TRBV12-4 and J usage is TRBJ2-3; D possibly corresponds to TRBD1 (5 bases). This CDR3 is built from 11 residues. The chain's CDR3 is CTSSLQGAQYF. CDR3 in DNA: TGTACCAGCAGTTTGCAGGGTGCGCAGTACTTT.

This clonotype was seen a few times. The conserved final phenylalanine or tryptophan is absent from the CDR3, which likely points to a read error. The chain couples TRBV28 to TRBJ2-7; 10 bases align to TRBD1. CDR1 is MDHEN and CDR2 is SYDVKM in the germline V gene. The CDR3 sequence is 15 residues long. CDR3 loop: CTSSGGGQGTYEQYL. As DNA, the CDR3 is TGTACCAGCAGCGGAGGGGGACAGGGGACCTACGAGCAGTACTTA.

With regard to this clonotype: Because the CDR3 is missing its conserved closing phenylalanine or tryptophan, this is likely a read error. The chain couples TRBV5-1 to TRBJ2-3; 7 bases are a match to TRBD1. Germline V gene sequence: CDR1 SGHRS, CDR2 YFSETQ. Unmatched junction bases numbered 10, after V lost 5 bases and J lost 4 bases. This CDR3 is 15 amino acids long. CDR3 coding DNA: TGCGCCAGCAGTCTGACAGGGTTGACACCAGATACGCAGTATTCT. Translating gives CASSLTGLTPDTQYS.